The next 21 T cell receptor beta chains were all read from a single sample in a study of blood T cell repertoires in COVID-19. Generated by immunoSEQ multiplex PCR, the TCRdb table keeps only in-frame clones and is missing some. The table records more than 60,000 clones, roughly 85% of them present only once. Sequencing input: peripheral blood. The receptors derive from a woman in her sixties with COVID-19, enrolled during active disease.

This clone was recorded only once. The chain couples TRBV6-5 to TRBJ2-2, with TRBD2 as a possible D gene (5 bases). The germline gives CDR1 MNHEY, CDR2 SVGAGI. Trimming cost V 2 bases and J 7 bases, with 8 bases left between them. The CDR3 spans 13 residues. This CDR3 is CASSYNEGGELFF. Written as DNA, the CDR3 is TGTGCCAGCAGTTACAACGAGGGCGGGGAGCTGTTTTTT.

The rearrangement uses TRBV5-1 and TRBJ1-4, with D possibly TRBD1 on 6 matching bases. The CDR3 contains 14 residues. With 0 bases removed from V and 6 bases from J, the gap between germline ends came to 9 bases. Per germline, CDR1 SGHRS and CDR2 YFSETQ. The CDR3 region is CASSLVGAYEKLFF. For the CDR3, the DNA is TGCGCCAGCAGCTTGGTGGGGGCGTATGAAAAACTGTTTTTT.

This sequence joins TRBV6-2 or TRBV6-3 and TRBJ2-1; 8 positions agree with TRBD2. The V segment lost 4 bases and the J segment 6 bases; nucleotides outside the gene matches: 8. There are 15 residues in the CDR3. Germline values: CDR1 MNHEY, CDR2 SVGEGT. CDR3 bases: TGTGCCAGCAGTTTTGGGACTAGTCAAAGCAATGAGCAGTTCTTC. It yields the protein CASSFGTSQSNEQFF.

This chain uses TRBV3-1 (or the pseudogene TRBV3-2) with TRBJ2-5; 9 nucleotides line up with TRBD1. The ends lost 4 bases at V and 0 bases at J; junction bases unmatched: 9. Germline-derived CDR1 and CDR2 are LGHDT and YNNKEL (reference sequence). There are 17 residues in the CDR3. This chain's CDR3 is CASSRQPYRGHQETQYF. CDR3 in DNA: TGTGCCAGCAGCCGACAACCTTACAGGGGGCACCAAGAGACCCAGTACTTC.

The rearrangement links TRBV5-1 to TRBJ1-2; 7 bases agree with TRBD1. CDR1 SGHRS and CDR2 YFSETQ come from the germline V gene. J was trimmed by 4 bases and V by 5 bases; bases with no gene match: 8. The CDR3 is 14 residues long. This chain's CDR3 is CASSTGQDPYGYTF. CDR3 bases: TGCGCCAGCAGTACCGGACAGGACCCCTATGGCTACACCTTC.

Written as DNA, the CDR3 is TGTGCCAGCTCACCAAGACAGGGGGCCGATGAAAAACTGTTTTTT. Residues: CASSPRQGADEKLFF. This chain links TRBV18 with TRBJ1-4, with 10 bases that match TRBD1. V shed 2 bases, J shed 6 bases, and the junction held 3 bases outside the gene matches. Germline CDR1 and CDR2: KGHSH and LQKENI. This CDR3 comprises 15 residues. Full variable domain (remainder filled in from reference TRBV18 and TRBJ1-4): NAGVMQNPRHLVRRRGQEARLRCSPMKGHSHVYWYRQLPEEGLKFMVYLQKENIIDESGMPKERFSAEFPKEGPSILRIQQVVRGDSAAYFCASSPRQGADEKLFFGSGTQLSVL.

CDR3 nucleotides: TGCAGCGTTGGGGGCCTTGGGGACAATGAGCAGTTCTTC. Its translation: CSVGGLGDNEQFF. The J gene is TRBJ2-1, the V gene TRBV29-1, with TRBD1 as a possible D gene (5 bases). Germline V CDR1 and CDR2: SQVTM, ANQGSEA. CDR3 length: 13 residues. The germline V and J ends were trimmed by 4 bases and 5 bases, with 12 bases remaining between them.

The gene calls are TRBV23-1 and TRBJ2-7; perhaps TRBD1 as D (5 bases). TRBV23-1 is an ORF for which the function is uncertain. CDR3 length equals 15 residues. Trimming stripped 7 bases from V and 0 bases from J, with 16 bases between. The CDR3 protein is CASTPTAPSSYEQYF. DNA for the CDR3: TGCGCCAGCACCCCGACAGCCCCGAGCTCCTACGAGCAGTACTTC.

The V call is TRBV7-2, the J call TRBJ1-5; D call uncertain. V lost 1 base and J lost 4, with 11 bases in between. Germline values: CDR1 SGHTA, CDR2 FQGNSA. The CDR3 consists of 15 residues. CDR3 region: CASSLDGRRNQPQHF. DNA for the CDR3: TGTGCCAGCAGCTTAGATGGCCGCAGAAATCAGCCCCAGCATTTT.

The rearrangement joins TRBV5-4 to TRBJ2-1; 13 bases line up with TRBD2. Losses at the gene ends were 4 bases for V and 10 bases for J; bases not matched to a gene: 11. The germline V gene has CDR1 SGHNT and CDR2 YYREEE (reference sequence). This CDR3 has 16 amino acids. The CDR3 DNA is TGTGCCAGCAGCGAACTAGCGGGGGGGAATTTTGTCGAGCAGTTCTTC. Translated, it gives CASSELAGGNFVEQFF.

The rearrangement uses TRBV11-3 and TRBJ2-3, with 13 bases identical to TRBD2. V lost 5 bases to trimming and J lost 4 bases; unmatched junction nucleotides: 9. The CDR3 loop spans 17 amino acids. Germline V gene lookup returns CDR1 SGHNT and CDR2 YENEEA. The CDR3 reads CASSPTTSGGASDTQYF. The DNA of the CDR3 is TGTGCCAGCAGCCCGACTACTAGCGGGGGGGCGTCAGATACGCAGTATTTT. The full variable domain, its missing parts supplied by reference TRBV11-3 and TRBJ2-3, is EAGVVQSPRYKIIEKKQPVAFWCNPISGHNTLYWYLQNLGQGPELLIRYENEEAVDDSQLPKDRFSAERLKGVDSTLKIQPAELGDSAVYLCASSPTTSGGASDTQYFGPGTRLTVL.

This clone has a single count. This chain joins TRBV5-4 and TRBJ1-2; the D is unclear. The CDR3 is 14 amino acids. Germline loops: CDR1 SGHNT, CDR2 YYREEE (reference sequence). V shed 4 bases and J shed 1 base, with 11 bases lying between them. The CDR3 protein is CASSHPRGNYGYTF. Here the CDR3 DNA reads TGTGCCAGCAGCCACCCTCGGGGTAACTATGGCTACACCTTC.

This sequence joins TRBV27 and TRBJ1-2; weak D call: TRBD1 (5 bases). Germline values: CDR1 MNHEY, CDR2 SMNVEV (reference sequence). Trimming pared 4 bases from V and 2 bases from J, leaving 8 bases between. The CDR3 sequence is 13 residues long. This chain's CDR3 is CASSWGGNYGYTF. Written as DNA, the CDR3 is TGTGCCAGCAGTTGGGGCGGAAACTATGGCTACACCTTC.

The chain links TRBV19 to TRBJ2-5; 7 bases agree with TRBD1. This CDR3 has 14 amino acids. V dropped 6 bases and J dropped 0; count of bases not matched to a gene: 4. From germline, CDR1 is LNHDA and CDR2 SQIVND (reference sequence). The CDR3 coding sequence is TGTGCCAGTAGAGGACAGGCGTACCAAGAGACCCAGTACTTC. It yields the protein CASRGQAYQETQYF.

The gene calls are TRBV4-3 and TRBJ2-3, with D perhaps matching TRBD2 (7 bases). CDR1 is LGHNA, CDR2 YSLEER, per germline. The V end was cut by 3 bases, the J end by 7 bases, with 17 bases between. The CDR3 consists of 15 residues. The CDR3: CASSHPGGRENTQYF. The DNA for the CDR3 is TGCGCCAGCAGCCACCCCGGGGGGCGGGAGAATACGCAGTATTTT.

V and J are TRBV5-1 and TRBJ2-7, with TRBD1 matching over 8 bases. Germline CDR1 is SGHRS and CDR2 is YFSETQ. CDR3 length equals 14 residues. With 5 bases clipped from V and 3 bases from J, the junction kept 7 bases outside the gene matches. The chain's CDR3 is CASRPATGGYEQYF. CDR3 nucleotides: TGCGCCAGCAGACCCGCAACAGGGGGCTACGAGCAGTACTTC.

This clone has only a few counts. The V call is TRBV6-5, the J call TRBJ1-1; possible D gene TRBD1, 5 bases. The CDR3 is 12 amino acids. V gave up 2 bases and J gave up 11 bases, with 12 bases separating them. Germline V lookup: CDR1 MNHEY, CDR2 SVGAGI. The CDR3 DNA is TGTGCCAGCAGTTACCGCCTAGGGGTTGCTTTCTTT. It specifies CASSYRLGVAFF.

This chain joins TRBV30 and TRBJ1-6, with TRBD1 matching 11 bases. CDR1 is GTSNPN and CDR2 is SVGIG in the germline V gene (reference sequence). The CDR3 runs to 14 residues. Trimming took 3 bases from V and 10 from J; bases not matched to a gene: 5. CDR3 protein: CAWRGQGAGSPLHF. In nucleotides, the CDR3 is TGTGCCTGGAGAGGACAGGGGGCAGGATCACCCCTCCACTTT.

The V and J genes are TRBV7-9 and TRBJ1-6, with TRBD1 as a possible D gene (5 bases). Germline values: CDR1 SEHNR, CDR2 FQNEAQ (reference sequence). The ends were cut back, 5 bases at V and 10 bases at J, with 12 bases in the middle. This CDR3 has 13 residues. CDR3 in DNA: TGTGCCAGCAGCCCGAGACAGTTCTCACCCCTCCACTTT. It codes for CASSPRQFSPLHF.

The chain links TRBV5-1 to TRBJ2-5, with 9 bases that match TRBD1. The CDR3 has 16 residues. J gave up 4 bases and V 3 bases, and 10 bases lay outside the gene matches. Germline CDR1 SGHRS, CDR2 YFSETQ. The CDR3 bases are TGCGCCAGCAGCTCCGGTAGACAGGGGGGGAGAGAGACCCAGTACTTC. Protein product: CASSSGRQGGRETQYF.

CDR3 nucleotide sequence: TGTGCCAGCAGCGCCCGGACAGGATTCAATCAGCCCCAGCATTTT. It translates to CASSARTGFNQPQHF. The V call is TRBV7-2, the J call TRBJ1-5, with 7 bases that match TRBD1. Trimming cost V 5 bases and J 3 bases; bases outside gene matches: 7. Germline V gives CDR1 SGHTA, CDR2 FQGNSA. The CDR3 length is 15 residues.